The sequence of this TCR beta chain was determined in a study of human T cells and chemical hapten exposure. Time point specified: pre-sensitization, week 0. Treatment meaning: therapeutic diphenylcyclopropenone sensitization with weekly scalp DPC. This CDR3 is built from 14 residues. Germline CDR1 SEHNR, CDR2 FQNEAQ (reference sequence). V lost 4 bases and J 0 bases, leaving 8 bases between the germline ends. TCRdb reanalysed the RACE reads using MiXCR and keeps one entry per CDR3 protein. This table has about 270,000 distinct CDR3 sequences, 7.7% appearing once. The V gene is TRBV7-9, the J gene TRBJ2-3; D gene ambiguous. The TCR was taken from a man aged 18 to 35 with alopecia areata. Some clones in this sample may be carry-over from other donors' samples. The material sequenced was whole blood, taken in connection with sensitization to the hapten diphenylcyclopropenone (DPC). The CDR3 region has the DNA TGTGCCAGCAGCTCGGGTTTTAGCACAGATACGCAGTATTTT. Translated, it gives CASSSGFSTDTQYF.